Following are 19 T cell receptor beta chains from one sample sequenced in a study of cytomegalovirus exposure and HLA in healthy donors. Assay: immunoSEQ multiplex PCR; the TCRdb copy retains only in-frame clones and omits some. The sample includes fewer than 200,000 clones, about 86% of them seen just once. The specimen sequenced was PBMCs. These receptors all come from a young woman in good health and CMV-seropositive.

This clone has only one observation. V gene TRBV6-1 combines with J gene TRBJ1-5; TRBD1 might be the D (5 bases). V lost 1 base and J lost 3, with 13 bases in between. Per germline, CDR1 MNHNS and CDR2 SASEGT. There are 16 residues in the CDR3. Here the CDR3 reads CASSEGTQGYNQPQHF. The CDR3, as DNA: TGTGCCAGCAGTGAAGGTACCCAGGGCTACAATCAGCCCCAGCATTTT.

In its sample, this clone was seen a few times. J is TRBJ1-6 and V is TRBV27, with TRBD1 matching over 8 bases. With V trimmed by 3 bases and J by 6 bases, 1 base remained unmatched. CDR3 length: 14 residues. CDR1 and CDR2 from the germline V gene are MNHEY and SMNVEV (reference sequence). CDR3 DNA sequence: TGTGCCAGCAGTTTCGACAGGGGTAATTCACCCCTCCACTTT. The encoded protein is CASSFDRGNSPLHF.

About this clone itself: This clone may be a read error of a much larger clone one base away. J is TRBJ1-2 and V is TRBV5-1; D unresolved. V was trimmed by 3 bases and J by 4 bases, leaving 10 bases between them. Germline CDR1 and CDR2: SGHRS and YFSETQ. The CDR3 is made up of 13 amino acids. The CDR3 region has the DNA TGCGCCAGCAGCTCGACAAGTGTCTATGGCTACACCTTC. This encodes CASSSTSVYGYTF. The full variable domain, with the rest looked up from reference TRBV5-1 and TRBJ1-2, is KAGVTQTPRYLIKTRGQQVTLSCSPISGHRSVSWYQQTPGQGLQFLFEYFSETQRNKGNFPGRFSGRQFSNSRSEMNVSTLELGDSALYLCASSSTSVYGYTFGSGTRLTVV.

The rearrangement joins TRBV6-5 to TRBJ1-2; 7 positions agree with TRBD1. The V gene end was trimmed by 6 bases and the J gene end by 7 bases; junction bases not matched to a gene: 8. The CDR3 extends over 13 amino acids. Germline V gives CDR1 MNHEY, CDR2 SVGAGI. The CDR3 is CASSLDRAVGYTF. As DNA, the CDR3 is TGTGCCAGCAGCTTAGACAGGGCGGTTGGCTACACCTTC.

The CDR3 spells CASSLGRDEQFF. In DNA, the CDR3 is TGTGCCAGCAGCTTGGGGAGAGATGAGCAGTTCTTC. The chain joins TRBV5-5 to TRBJ2-1; D gene unclear. The V end lost 0 bases, the J end lost 8 bases, and 6 bases lay between the germline ends. From germline, CDR1 is SGHKS and CDR2 YYEKEE (reference sequence). The CDR3 length is 12 residues. Full variable domain (missing parts from reference TRBV5-5 and TRBJ2-1): DAGVTQSPTHLIKTRGQQVTLRCSPISGHKSVSWYQQVLGQGPQFIFQYYEKEERGRGNFPDRFSARQFPNYSSELNVNALLLGDSALYLCASSLGRDEQFFGPGTRLTVL.

V gene TRBV13 combines with J gene TRBJ1-4, with D possibly TRBD1 on 5 matching bases. Germline CDR1 PRHDT, CDR2 FYEKMQ (reference sequence). CDR3 size: 16 residues. V was trimmed by 2 bases and J by 3 bases, leaving 13 bases between them. The CDR3 DNA follows: TGTGCCAGCAGCTTACGGGACGGGGGGTCTAATGAAAAACTGTTTTTT. Protein sequence: CASSLRDGGSNEKLFF.

The rearrangement uses TRBV7-9 and TRBJ2-2; D is unclear. Trimming cost V 4 bases and J 7 bases, with 13 bases left between them. The CDR3 is 14 residues long. Germline loops: CDR1 SEHNR, CDR2 FQNEAQ (reference sequence). The CDR3 nucleotides read TGTGCCAGCAGCTCGCCCCGGTCGGGCGGGGAGCTGTTTTTT. It specifies CASSSPRSGGELFF.

The V and J genes are TRBV6-5 and TRBJ2-7; 10 nucleotides line up with TRBD2. With 8 bases clipped from V and 4 bases from J, the junction kept 8 bases outside the gene matches. The germline gives CDR1 MNHEY, CDR2 SVGAGI. CDR3 length: 14 residues. CDR3 residues: CASCRLAGGYEQYF. The CDR3 DNA is TGTGCCAGCTGCCGACTAGCGGGCGGATACGAGCAGTACTTC.

This clone was recorded only once. The J gene is TRBJ2-7, the V gene TRBV2, with D perhaps matching TRBD1 (5 bases). The germline V gene has CDR1 SNHLY and CDR2 FYNNEI. With 3 bases removed from V and 5 bases from J, the gap between germline ends came to 14 bases. This CDR3 spans 14 amino acids. CDR3 nucleotide sequence: TGTGCCAGCAGTGACGTCGGCAGGGTAAACGAGCAGTACTTC. This encodes CASSDVGRVNEQYF.

This chain connects TRBV20-1 to TRBJ1-2; D possibly corresponds to TRBD1 (5 bases). Looked up from germline, CDR1 is DFQATT and CDR2 is SNEGSKA (reference sequence). V lost 3 bases and J 8 bases, leaving 10 bases between the germline ends. The CDR3 runs 11 residues. DNA for the CDR3: TGCAGTGCTAGGGAAGGACAAGGCTACACCTTC. It yields the protein CSAREGQGYTF.

The chain is built from TRBV6-1 and TRBJ1-1; unclear D gene. CDR1 MNHNS and CDR2 SASEGT come from the germline V gene. The length of the CDR3 is 11 residues. V was pared by 6 bases and J by 8 bases, with 10 bases between. CDR3 in DNA: TGTGCCAGCAGCCCACTCACCGAAGCTTTCTTT. Translation: CASSPLTEAFF.

This clone has only one observation. The chain links TRBV6-4 to TRBJ2-1; weak D call: TRBD1 (6 bases). The CDR3 covers 13 residues. CDR1 and CDR2 (germline): MRHNA, SNTAGT. V lost 4 bases and J lost 9, with 13 bases in between. The CDR3 sequence is CASSAEEGVEQFF. CDR3 nucleotides: TGTGCCAGCAGTGCGGAAGAGGGGGTTGAGCAGTTCTTC.

The rearrangement joins TRBV6-1 to TRBJ2-7; weak D call: TRBD2 (5 bases). Germline loops: CDR1 MNHNS, CDR2 SASEGT. Trimming cost V 8 bases and J 3 bases, with 14 bases left between them. The CDR3 runs to 13 residues. The CDR3 nucleotides are TGTGCCAGCGGAGGCGAACCGCTCTACGAGCAGTACTTC. This gives the protein CASGGEPLYEQYF.

The genes are TRBV4-3 and TRBJ2-1, with D tentatively TRBD2 (6 bases). Germline values: CDR1 LGHNA, CDR2 YSLEER. V gave up 4 bases and J gave up 4 bases, with 8 bases separating them. This CDR3 is 13 amino acids long. CDR3 in DNA: TGCGCCAGCAGCCTCGGGACTTACAATGAGCAGTTCTTC. It specifies CASSLGTYNEQFF.

V usage is TRBV7-2 and J usage is TRBJ2-7; 9 bases match TRBD1. CDR1 SGHTA and CDR2 FQGNSA come from the germline V gene. V shed 4 bases and J 1 base; nucleotides not matched to a gene: 17. The CDR3 contains 19 residues. The CDR3 spells CASSSRVGQGDSRSYEQYF. The CDR3 DNA sequence: TGTGCCAGCAGCTCGAGGGTGGGACAGGGTGATTCCCGATCCTACGAGCAGTACTTC.

CDR3 bases: TGCAGCGCCTGGGGACAGGCGACAGAGACCCAGTACTTC. This translates into CSAWGQATETQYF. The genes are TRBV29-1 and TRBJ2-5; TRBD1 aligns across 8 bases. V was pared by 7 bases and J by 4 bases, with 8 bases of the junction left unmatched. The length of the CDR3 is 13 residues. The germline V gene has CDR1 SQVTM and CDR2 ANQGSEA.

The rearrangement uses TRBV7-2 and TRBJ2-1, with D unresolved. V dropped 4 bases and J dropped 5 bases, with 6 bases sitting between them. The CDR3 runs to 12 residues. Germline CDR1 SGHTA, CDR2 FQGNSA. CDR3 in DNA: TGTGCCAGCAGCTCCCAAAACAATGAGCAGTTCTTC. Its translation: CASSSQNNEQFF.

This clone was picked up one time. The chain combines TRBV21-1 with TRBJ2-7; TRBD1, the table's D call, lacks a check against the DNA. TRBV21-1 is a recognized pseudogene. CDR3 length: 10 residues. The CDR3 protein is CASGTHEQYF. CDR3 DNA sequence: TGTGCCAGCGGCACCCATGAGCAGTACTTC.

This chain links TRBV27 with TRBJ2-3; a weak D match, TRBD1 (6 bases). The CDR3 extends over 15 amino acids. The germline V gene encodes CDR1 MNHEY and CDR2 SMNVEV (reference sequence). CDR3 amino acids: CASSNFRGRTDTQYF. The CDR3 DNA follows: TGTGCGTCCAGCAATTTCAGGGGTCGCACAGATACGCAGTATTTT.